These 13 T cell receptor beta chains were sequenced from one sample in a study of cytomegalovirus exposure and HLA in healthy donors. PCR used 60 Vbeta primers and 13 Jbeta primers. Some clones are missing from TCRdb's copy, which holds only in-frame ones; the method was immunoSEQ multiplex PCR. The top ten clones hold around 0.33% of a sample with some 270,000 clones, roughly 80% of them seen once. The sequenced sample was PBMCs. The receptors come from a girl between 2 and 10 years old in good health and CMV-seronegative.

The rearrangement links TRBV5-6 to TRBJ2-7; TRBD1 matches 7 bases. There are 19 residues in the CDR3. The junction had 24 bases not matched to a gene; V was cut back by 3 bases and J by 6 bases. Germline V gives CDR1 SGHDT, CDR2 YYEEEE. The CDR3 DNA is TGTGCCAGCAGCTCCATAACTTCATATCGGGACAGACGTCTGGGCGAGCAGTACTTC. Protein: CASSSITSYRDRRLGEQYF.

The chain couples TRBV28 to TRBJ2-3; 7 bases agree with TRBD1. The CDR3 sequence is 15 residues long. V shed 6 bases, J shed 2 bases, and the junction held 8 bases outside the gene matches. Germline V lookup: CDR1 MDHEN, CDR2 SYDVKM. This chain's CDR3 is CASSPGQAYTDTQYF. Here the CDR3 DNA reads TGTGCCAGCAGCCCAGGACAGGCCTACACAGATACGCAGTATTTT.

The chain is built from TRBV18 and TRBJ2-1; TRBD2 matches at 8 bases. The CDR3 length is 16 residues. With V trimmed by 4 bases and J by 6 bases, 11 bases remained unmatched. Germline V gene sequence: CDR1 KGHSH, CDR2 LQKENI. The CDR3 DNA reads TGTGCCAGCTCACAACCCAACGGGAGGGCCTTCAATGAGCAGTTCTTC. Residues: CASSQPNGRAFNEQFF.

The chain carries TRBV6-5 and TRBJ1-5; the D gene is possibly TRBD1 (5 bases). Between the trimmed V and J ends, which lost 5 bases and 11 bases, there was a span of 10 bases. Germline-derived CDR1 and CDR2 are MNHEY and SVGAGI. The length of the CDR3 is 11 residues. In DNA form, the CDR3 reads TGTGCCAGCAGTCGGGGGGGAGCCCAGCATTTT. Residues: CASSRGGAQHF.

V is TRBV5-4 and J is TRBJ1-2, with D hard to call. CDR1 and CDR2 from the germline V gene are SGHNT and YYREEE (reference sequence). The CDR3 length is 14 residues. Trimming took off 2 bases at V and 6 bases at J, with 14 bases between the two ends. CDR3 sequence (DNA): TGTGCCAGCAGCTTTTTTGGAGGGAACCATGGCTACACCTTC. Translated, it gives CASSFFGGNHGYTF.

CDR3 nucleotide sequence: TGTGCCAGCAGCTTATCGCTCCGGAGCACTGAAGCTTTCTTT. Translated: CASSLSLRSTEAFF. This chain connects TRBV5-6 to TRBJ1-1; D not certain. Germline V CDR1 and CDR2: SGHDT, YYEEEE. V was shortened by 2 bases and J by 4 bases, with 12 bases between the two germline ends. This CDR3 contains 14 residues.

The V gene is TRBV9, the J gene TRBJ2-7, with D possibly being TRBD2 (6 bases). Germline V gene sequence: CDR1 SGDLS, CDR2 YYNGEE. V dropped 4 bases and J dropped 2 bases, with 22 bases sitting between them. This CDR3 has 17 amino acids. CDR3 sequence (DNA): TGTGCCAGCAGCTCCGATGGGGCGGGATTACTACCCTACGAGCAGTACTTC. Translating it yields CASSSDGAGLLPYEQYF.

The rearrangement uses TRBV6-5 and TRBJ2-5; the D is unclear. Deletions cut 2 bases from V and 0 bases from J, with 7 bases between. The CDR3 spans 14 residues. Looked up from germline, CDR1 is MNHEY and CDR2 is SVGAGI. The CDR3 here is CASSYTVYQETQYF. In nucleotides, the CDR3 is TGTGCCAGCAGTTACACAGTCTACCAAGAGACCCAGTACTTC.

The chain links TRBV11-2 to TRBJ2-6; TRBD1 aligns across 8 bases. The germline CDR1 and CDR2 sequences are SGHAT and FQNNGV. V shed 6 bases, J shed 1 base, and the junction held 14 bases outside the gene matches. This CDR3 has 19 amino acids. The CDR3 loop reads CASRNNRDRSPSGANVLTF. CDR3 nucleotide sequence: TGTGCCAGCAGAAACAACCGGGACAGGAGTCCATCTGGGGCCAACGTCCTGACTTTC.

About this clone: This same CDR3 is encoded by further DNA sequences in the sample. The V call is TRBV2, the J call TRBJ1-4; the D is unclear. The CDR3 loop spans 14 amino acids. V lost 3 bases, J lost 0 bases, and 5 bases lay in between. In germline, CDR1 is SNHLY, CDR2 FYNNEI. DNA of the CDR3: TGTGCCAGCAGTGACCCCGCAACTAATGAAAAACTGTTTTTT. Residues: CASSDPATNEKLFF.

This rearrangement joins TRBV28 to TRBJ1-1, with D maybe TRBD1 (5 bases). The CDR3 extends over 15 amino acids. V was pared by 2 bases and J by 5 bases, with 15 bases between. Per germline, CDR1 MDHEN and CDR2 SYDVKM. CDR3 nucleotides: TGTGCCAGCAGTTTAGGGGGGAGGCGGGGGACTGAAGCTTTCTTT. Translating gives CASSLGGRRGTEAFF.

The chain combines TRBV6-4 with TRBJ1-6; D may be TRBD1 (6 bases). Germline lookup yields CDR1 MRHNA and CDR2 SNTAGT. Deletions cut 6 bases from V and 7 bases from J, with 13 bases between. The CDR3 length is 14 residues. CDR3 sequence (DNA): TGTGCCAGCAGCCCCACAGGGATGAATTCACCCCTCCACTTT. Protein: CASSPTGMNSPLHF.

The V call is TRBV10-2, the J call TRBJ1-1; possible D gene TRBD1, 5 bases. V was pared by 0 bases and J by 12 bases, with 14 bases between. Looked up from germline, CDR1 is WSHSY and CDR2 is SAAADI. The CDR3 is made up of 13 amino acids. CDR3 residues: CASSESDRSGTFF. Here the CDR3 DNA reads TGCGCCAGCAGTGAGTCAGACAGAAGTGGAACTTTCTTT.